Following are 20 T cell receptor beta chains from one sample sequenced in a study of T cell responses to AZD1222 COVID-19 vaccine. Using immunoSEQ multiplex PCR, the repertoire was profiled, and TCRdb retains in-frame clones only, with some absent. In the table there are some 100,000 clones, roughly 91% of which are singletons. Specimen: peripheral blood, collected on day 0 of AZD1222 vaccination. Source of these receptors: an adult in good health.

J is TRBJ1-1 and V is TRBV5-1; TRBD1 aligns across 10 bases. This CDR3 is built from 15 residues. Germline V gene sequence: CDR1 SGHRS, CDR2 YFSETQ. Trimming cost V 4 bases and J 6 bases; bases outside gene matches: 9. The CDR3 here is CASSPETGGIAEAFF. The CDR3 DNA is TGCGCCAGCAGCCCGGAGACAGGGGGCATCGCTGAAGCTTTCTTT.

This chain connects TRBV11-2 to TRBJ2-7, with unresolved D. The CDR3 is 17 amino acids. Germline CDR1 reads SGHAT; CDR2 reads FQNNGV. The ends were cut back, 4 bases at V and 2 bases at J, with 21 bases in the middle. This CDR3 reads CASSSILRSSPTYEQYF. The CDR3 nucleotides are TGTGCCAGCAGCTCGATCCTAAGGTCATCCCCTACCTACGAGCAGTACTTC.

V and J are TRBV30 and TRBJ1-1; D is unresolved. The CDR3 sequence is 12 residues long. In germline, CDR1 is GTSNPN, CDR2 SVGIG (reference sequence). Between the trimmed V and J ends, which lost 3 bases and 4 bases, there was a span of 9 bases. The CDR3 coding sequence is TGTGCCTGGAGCCGTCTGGTCACTGAAGCTTTCTTT. Translation gives CAWSRLVTEAFF.

This clone was observed once. The CDR3 here is CASSPPRLSGNTIYF. Written as DNA, the CDR3 is TGTGCCAGCAGTCCACCGCGACTCTCTGGAAACACCATATATTTT. The chain combines TRBV6-2 or TRBV6-3 with TRBJ1-3; no reliable D call. The V end was cut by 5 bases, the J end by 0 bases, with 11 bases between. The CDR3 spans 15 residues. CDR1 MNHEY and CDR2 SVGEGT come from the germline V gene.

The J gene is TRBJ2-6, the V gene TRBV4-1; unclear D gene. This CDR3 has 18 residues. In germline, CDR1 is MGHRA, CDR2 YSYEKL. V was clipped by 1 base and J by 0 bases, with 13 bases between them. The CDR3 region has the DNA TGCGCCAGCAGCCAAGGAGGACCCCTGACCTCTGGGGCCAACGTCCTGACTTTC. The encoded protein is CASSQGGPLTSGANVLTF.

This chain links TRBV6-5 with TRBJ1-1, with 7 bases that match TRBD1. The V and J ends lost 2 bases and 0 bases, in that order; junction bases with no gene match: 3. Germline CDR1 reads MNHEY; CDR2 reads SVGAGI. This CDR3 is built from 15 residues. CDR3 bases: TGTGCCAGCAGTTACGGACAGGTGATGAACACTGAAGCTTTCTTT. Translated: CASSYGQVMNTEAFF.

The chain has TRBV2 and TRBJ2-3, with 7 nucleotides matching TRBD1. Per germline, CDR1 SNHLY and CDR2 FYNNEI. Losses at the gene ends were 6 bases for V and 5 bases for J; bases not matched to a gene: 8. The CDR3 is 14 amino acids. The CDR3 DNA is TGTGCCAGCAGCGACAGGGTCTGGGGAGATACGCAGTATTTT. Protein: CASSDRVWGDTQYF.

The V call is TRBV10-3, the J call TRBJ1-4; tentative D call: TRBD1 (5 bases). The V gene's germline CDR1 is ENHRY and CDR2 SYGVKD. The germline V and J ends were trimmed by 9 bases and 4 bases, with 12 bases remaining between them. This CDR3 is 13 amino acids long. The CDR3 DNA follows: TGTGCCATTGCCGGGGCAAATAATGAAAAACTGTTTTTT. It yields the protein CAIAGANNEKLFF.

The chain uses TRBV6-6 and TRBJ2-7; TRBD1 agrees at 7 bases. Germline trimming cut 4 bases from V and 4 bases from J; bases unmatched to any gene: 4. This CDR3 contains 13 residues. Germline assignment: CDR1 MNHNY and CDR2 SVGAGI (reference sequence). CDR3 DNA sequence: TGTGCCAGCAGTTGGGACAGCCAATACGAGCAGTACTTC. As protein: CASSWDSQYEQYF.

The V gene is TRBV4-1, the J gene TRBJ2-1; weak D call: TRBD2 (6 bases). With 4 bases removed from V and 6 bases from J, the gap between germline ends came to 10 bases. CDR1 is MGHRA and CDR2 is YSYEKL in the germline V gene. There are 13 residues in the CDR3. Here the CDR3 reads CASSRGLANEQFF. CDR3 nucleotide sequence: TGCGCCAGCAGCCGGGGACTCGCCAATGAGCAGTTCTTC.

For the CDR3, the DNA is TGTGCCAGCAGCAACAGGGGGCCTAACACTGAAGCTTTCTTT. It encodes CASSNRGPNTEAFF. The chain couples TRBV7-3 to TRBJ1-1; TRBD1 aligns across 9 bases. The V gene end was trimmed by 5 bases and the J gene end by 2 bases; junction bases not matched to a gene: 3. This CDR3 is built from 14 residues. CDR1 and CDR2 from the germline V gene are SGHTA and FQGTGA. The variable domain in full, with the rest retrieved from reference TRBV7-3 and TRBJ1-1, is GAGVSQTPSNKVTEKGKYVELRCDPISGHTALYWYRQSLGQGPEFLIYFQGTGAADDSGLPNDRFFAVRPEGSVSTLKIQRTERGDSAVYLCASSNRGPNTEAFFGQGTRLTVV.

This clone was found once. This sample includes further DNA sequences coding for the same CDR3. The chain joins TRBV5-1 to TRBJ2-1; TRBD2 agrees at 13 bases. J gave up 0 bases and V 1 base, and 1 base lay outside the gene matches. CDR1 and CDR2 (germline): SGHRS, YFSETQ. This CDR3 spans 17 amino acids. The CDR3 DNA follows: TGCGCCAGCAGCTTGCGGACTAGCGGGAGCTCCTACAATGAGCAGTTCTTC. This codes for CASSLRTSGSSYNEQFF.

The J gene is TRBJ2-1, the V gene TRBV11-3; D perhaps matches TRBD2 (5 bases). This CDR3 comprises 14 residues. The V gene's germline CDR1 is SGHNT and CDR2 YENEEA. The V end was cut by 5 bases, the J end by 4 bases, with 12 bases between. DNA for the CDR3: TGTGCCAGCAGCCGGACTGCGTTATACAATGAGCAGTTCTTC. It translates to CASSRTALYNEQFF.

This clone was seen only a few times. The chain employs TRBV10-1 and TRBJ2-7, with D uncertain. CDR1 and CDR2 from the germline V gene are WNHNN and SYGVQD (reference sequence). The CDR3 is 15 amino acids. V was trimmed by 5 bases and J by 0 bases, leaving 14 bases between them. The chain's CDR3 is CASSPVADGSYEQYF. The CDR3 DNA reads TGCGCCAGCAGTCCAGTGGCGGATGGCTCCTACGAGCAGTACTTC.

V gene TRBV7-9 combines with J gene TRBJ2-7; tentatively, D is TRBD1 (5 bases). Trimming stripped 1 base from V and 0 bases from J, with 10 bases between. The V gene's germline CDR1 is SEHNR and CDR2 FQNEAQ (reference sequence). The CDR3 covers 15 residues. The CDR3 DNA reads TGTGCCAGCAGCTTAGGTCAGGGTGTCTCCTACGAGCAGTACTTC. Translation: CASSLGQGVSYEQYF.

The rearrangement links TRBV5-1 to TRBJ2-7; 8 nucleotides align to TRBD1. V lost 3 bases and J lost 0; bases outside the gene matches: 8. There are 16 residues in the CDR3. The V gene's germline CDR1 is SGHRS and CDR2 YFSETQ. This CDR3 reads CASSSHDDRGSYEQYF. As DNA, the CDR3 is TGCGCCAGCAGCTCCCATGATGACAGGGGCTCCTACGAGCAGTACTTC.

The chain is built from TRBV27 and TRBJ1-1, with 9 positions matching TRBD1. CDR3 length equals 14 residues. The junction had 3 bases not matched to a gene; V was cut back by 6 bases and J by 1 base. Germline V gene sequence: CDR1 MNHEY, CDR2 SMNVEV (reference sequence). CDR3 DNA sequence: TGTGCCAGCAGAAGACAGGGGGGGAACACTGAAGCTTTCTTT. This sequence encodes CASRRQGGNTEAFF.

The table lists this clone with a count of one. This rearrangement joins TRBV3-1 (or the pseudogene TRBV3-2) to TRBJ2-1; D is perhaps TRBD2 (6 bases). Trimming took 4 bases from V and 0 from J, leaving 10 bases between them. CDR1 and CDR2 from the germline V gene are LGHDT and YNNKEL (reference sequence). CDR3 length equals 15 residues. The CDR3 loop is CASSPGLGSYNEQFF. The CDR3 DNA is TGTGCCAGCAGCCCGGGACTTGGCTCCTACAATGAGCAGTTCTTC.

V is TRBV7-9 and J is TRBJ1-1; no clear D gene. CDR1 SEHNR and CDR2 FQNEAQ come from the germline V gene (reference sequence). The ends were cut back, 1 base at V and 6 bases at J, with 9 bases in the middle. This CDR3 comprises 13 residues. This CDR3 is CASSLVIESEAFF. Written as DNA, the CDR3 is TGTGCCAGCAGCTTAGTGATCGAGTCTGAAGCTTTCTTT.

V is TRBV4-1 and J is TRBJ2-3, with 11 bases fitting TRBD2. The trim removed 7 bases at V and 0 bases at J, leaving 15 bases unmatched. The CDR3 has 19 residues. CDR1 MGHRA and CDR2 YSYEKL come from the germline V gene. As DNA, the CDR3 is TGCGCCAGCACCCGACTTGGTGCTAGCGGGGGGTCTAGCACAGATACGCAGTATTTT. It yields the protein CASTRLGASGGSSTDTQYF.